One and the same sample provided the 17 T cell receptor beta chains below, sequenced in a study of blood T cell repertoires in COVID-19. Assay: immunoSEQ multiplex PCR; the TCRdb copy retains only in-frame clones and omits some. Among some 430,000 clones listed, about nine tenths were seen once. The sample taken for sequencing was PBMCs or T cells enriched from blood (not recorded which). All receptors come from a man between 18 and 29 years old who had recovered from COVID-19.

This rearrangement joins TRBV9 to TRBJ1-3; 7 positions match TRBD1. The CDR3 spans 15 residues. J lost 0 bases, V lost 5 bases, and 5 bases had no gene match. Germline lookup yields CDR1 SGDLS and CDR2 YYNGEE. CDR3 residues: CASSRTGRSGNTIYF. The CDR3 coding sequence is TGTGCCAGCAGTCGGACAGGACGCTCTGGAAACACCATATATTTT.

The V call is TRBV6-5, the J call TRBJ1-2; no firm D call. Deletions cut 5 bases from V and 4 bases from J, with 14 bases between. This CDR3 contains 14 residues. CDR1 is MNHEY and CDR2 is SVGAGI in the germline V gene. CDR3 protein: CASSRPDRGYGYTF. CDR3 bases: TGTGCCAGCAGTCGCCCGGACCGGGGCTATGGCTACACCTTC.

Concerning this clone: Other DNA sequences within the sample encode an identical CDR3. The genes are TRBV5-1 and TRBJ1-2; a weak D match, TRBD1 (5 bases). The CDR3 is made up of 14 amino acids. Looked up from germline, CDR1 is SGHRS and CDR2 is YFSETQ. V was shortened by 4 bases and J by 2 bases, with 12 bases between the two germline ends. The CDR3 DNA reads as TGCGCCAGCAGCCCCACGGGGGGGAACTATGGCTACACCTTC. Its protein product is CASSPTGGNYGYTF.

The CDR3 sequence: CASSLAGGNEQFF. The CDR3, as DNA: TGTGCCAGCAGCTTGGCCGGGGGAAATGAGCAGTTCTTC. This chain joins TRBV5-4 and TRBJ2-1, with a possible D match to TRBD2 (6 bases). CDR1 and CDR2 (germline): SGHNT, YYREEE (reference sequence). V lost 0 bases and J lost 7, with 8 bases in between. The CDR3 sequence is 13 residues long.

V usage is TRBV19 and J usage is TRBJ1-1; possibly TRBD1 for D (5 bases). The germline gives CDR1 LNHDA, CDR2 SQIVND (reference sequence). Trimming took off 6 bases at V and 5 bases at J, with 13 bases between the two ends. The length of the CDR3 is 13 residues. CDR3 DNA sequence: TGTGCCAGTAGGGCCTCGGGGGTTACTGAAGCTTTCTTT. Encoded protein: CASRASGVTEAFF.

The chain employs TRBV11-2 and TRBJ2-7; tentative D call: TRBD2 (6 bases). In germline, CDR1 is SGHAT, CDR2 FQNNGV. This CDR3 region has 15 residues. Trimming removed 5 bases from V and 2 bases from J, with 16 bases in between. The CDR3: CASSASLRGTYEQYF. The DNA of the CDR3 is TGTGCCAGCAGCGCGAGCTTACGGGGGACCTACGAGCAGTACTTC.

J is TRBJ1-1 and V is TRBV19; D gene ambiguous. Germline lookup yields CDR1 LNHDA and CDR2 SQIVND (reference sequence). The V end was cut by 2 bases, the J end by 1 base, with 14 bases between. The CDR3 has 16 amino acids. CDR3 protein: CASSIPLLAANTEAFF. CDR3 DNA sequence: TGTGCCAGTAGTATACCCCTGCTCGCGGCGAACACTGAAGCTTTCTTT.

V and J are TRBV19 and TRBJ1-1; 9 nucleotides agree with TRBD1. This CDR3 region has 11 residues. Per germline, CDR1 LNHDA and CDR2 SQIVND (reference sequence). V shed 9 bases, J shed 8 bases, and the junction held 4 bases outside the gene matches. In DNA, the CDR3 is TGTGCCAGCGAACAGGGGGCAGAAGCTTTCTTT. Translated, it gives CASEQGAEAFF.

The chain is built from TRBV20-1 and TRBJ1-5; no firm D call. V was trimmed by 3 bases and J by 3 bases, leaving 9 bases between them. Germline CDR1 reads DFQATT; CDR2 reads SNEGSKA (reference sequence). The CDR3 extends over 13 amino acids. DNA of the CDR3: TGCAGTGCTAGTCCGGGGATCAATCAGCCCCAGCATTTT. Translating gives CSASPGINQPQHF.

The chain uses TRBV21-1 and TRBJ2-7; TRBD1 reflects the table's D call only, with no check against the DNA. TRBV21-1 is an annotated pseudogene. CDR3 length: 15 residues. The CDR3 spells CASSKAGHLFYEQYF. As DNA, the CDR3 is TGTGCCAGCAGCAAGGCTGGTCACCTCTTCTACGAGCAGTACTTC.

The rearrangement uses TRBV7-7 and TRBJ2-5; D not certain. This CDR3 is 12 amino acids long. V was pared by 2 bases and J by 5 bases, with 6 bases between. The germline CDR1 and CDR2 sequences are SSHAT and FNYEAQ (reference sequence). CDR3 nucleotide sequence: TGTGCCAGCAGCTTACCGTCGGAGACCCAGTACTTC. The encoded protein is CASSLPSETQYF.

The rearrangement uses TRBV7-9 and TRBJ2-5; 10 bases align to TRBD1. The CDR3 runs to 16 residues. Germline CDR1 and CDR2: SEHNR and FQNEAQ (reference sequence). Trimming cost V 1 base and J 7 bases; bases outside gene matches: 9. CDR3 loop: CASSLDRDRGAGTQYF. The CDR3 DNA follows: TGTGCCAGCAGCTTAGACCGGGACAGGGGCGCAGGGACCCAGTACTTC.

Notes on this clone: This sample also contains other DNA sequences that code for the same CDR3. The gene calls are TRBV10-3 and TRBJ1-5; TRBD1 might be the D (6 bases). V was clipped by 4 bases and J by 4 bases, with 8 bases between them. The germline gives CDR1 ENHRY, CDR2 SYGVKD. The CDR3 spans 13 residues. The CDR3 DNA reads TGTGCCATCAGTGGACAGGATAATCAGCCCCAGCATTTT. Its translation: CAISGQDNQPQHF.

The J gene is TRBJ1-2, the V gene TRBV6-5; D perhaps matches TRBD1 (5 bases). V was pared by 5 bases and J by 2 bases, with 12 bases between. The V gene's germline CDR1 is MNHEY and CDR2 SVGAGI. CDR3 length equals 14 residues. CDR3 bases: TGTGCCAGCAGTCAGACAGACCTCAACTATGGCTACACCTTC. This gives the protein CASSQTDLNYGYTF.

The chain recombines TRBV2 with TRBJ2-2; 8 bases agree with TRBD1. There are 13 residues in the CDR3. The trim removed 11 bases at V and 4 bases at J, leaving 6 bases unmatched. Looked up from germline, CDR1 is SNHLY and CDR2 is FYNNEI. In DNA, the CDR3 is TGTGCCCCCCGGACAGGGCCCACCGGGGAGCTGTTTTTT. It yields the protein CAPRTGPTGELFF.

The chain employs TRBV6-6 and TRBJ1-1, with D hard to call. The CDR3 has 13 residues. Trimming shortened V by 6 bases and J by 1 base, and 9 bases separated the two germline ends. Germline lookup yields CDR1 MNHNY and CDR2 SVGAGI (reference sequence). Here the CDR3 DNA reads TGTGCCAGCAGGGTCAGTGGGAACACTGAAGCTTTCTTT. It codes for CASRVSGNTEAFF.

The rearrangement uses TRBV29-1 and TRBJ2-3; 7 nucleotides align to TRBD1. The CDR3 length is 13 residues. Germline values: CDR1 SQVTM, CDR2 ANQGSEA. The V and J ends lost 6 bases and 1 base, in that order; junction bases with no gene match: 4. CDR3 sequence reads: CSVRGTGTDTQYF. Written as DNA, the CDR3 is TGCAGCGTGAGGGGGACAGGCACAGATACGCAGTATTTT.